What follows are 13 T cell receptor beta chains derived from one specimen sequenced in a study of OX40 agonist ivuxolimab in advanced cancers. Generated by immunoSEQ multiplex PCR, the TCRdb table keeps only in-frame clones and is missing some. The table includes 60,000 to 75,000 clones, 91% detected once. Here the sequenced sample was CD4+ or CD8+ T cells sorted from blood, taken in a trial of the OX40 agonist ivuxolimab. These receptors originate from an adult with an advanced solid tumor such as melanoma, head and neck, liver or kidney cancer.

This clone was seen once. The chain recombines TRBV27 with TRBJ2-3, with D uncertain. Per the germline V gene, CDR1 is MNHEY and CDR2 is SMNVEV (reference sequence). The CDR3 extends over 14 amino acids. The ends were cut back, 6 bases at V and 6 bases at J, with 16 bases in the middle. The CDR3 protein is CASSLSHPVDTQYF. Here the CDR3 DNA reads TGTGCCAGCAGCCTCTCGCATCCAGTGGATACGCAGTATTTT.

A remark on this clone: The same CDR3 can be traced to other DNA sequences in this sample. This chain uses TRBV9 with TRBJ2-3; 12 nucleotides align to TRBD2. CDR3 length equals 16 residues. Germline trimming cut 2 bases from V and 0 bases from J; bases unmatched to any gene: 1. CDR1 is SGDLS, CDR2 YYNGEE, per germline. DNA for the CDR3: TGTGCCAGCAGCGTCGGGACTAGCGGGAGCACAGATACGCAGTATTTT. Protein product: CASSVGTSGSTDTQYF.

The CDR3 sequence is CASSPGDPTYEQYV. The DNA for the CDR3 is TGTGCCAGCAGCCCGGGGGACCCAACCTACGAGCAGTACGTC. V is TRBV5-6 and J is TRBJ2-7, with a possible D match to TRBD2 (6 bases). CDR1 SGHDT and CDR2 YYEEEE come from the germline V gene. Trimming removed 4 bases at V and 2 bases at J, with 13 bases between. This CDR3 has 14 amino acids.

The V gene is TRBV21-1, the J gene TRBJ2-1; whether TRBD2, the table's D call, matches the DNA was not checked. TRBV21-1 is described as a pseudogene. The CDR3 has 17 residues. The CDR3 sequence: CASSNRRTSGPYNEQFF. Here the CDR3 DNA reads TGTGCCAGCAGCAACCGACGGACTAGCGGCCCCTACAATGAGCAGTTCTTC.

The rearrangement joins TRBV19 to TRBJ2-7; weak D call: TRBD2 (5 bases). CDR1 is LNHDA and CDR2 is SQIVND in the germline V gene (reference sequence). Trimming took 8 bases from V and 2 from J, leaving 7 bases between them. The CDR3 is made up of 11 amino acids. Here the CDR3 reads CASGLAYEQYF. In DNA, the CDR3 is TGTGCCAGTGGACTGGCCTACGAGCAGTACTTC.

The CDR3 DNA reads TGTGCCAGCAGGGGGACTAGCGGGAACACCGGGGAGCTGTTTTTT. Translated: CASRGTSGNTGELFF. This chain connects TRBV27 to TRBJ2-2; TRBD2 matches 11 bases. V dropped 6 bases and J dropped 1; count of bases not matched to a gene: 1. The V gene's germline CDR1 is MNHEY and CDR2 SMNVEV (reference sequence). This CDR3 has 15 residues.

J is TRBJ2-2 and V is TRBV6-6; 7 bases match TRBD2. The CDR3 loop spans 14 amino acids. In germline, CDR1 is MNHNY, CDR2 SVGAGI (reference sequence). Trimming cost V 3 bases and J 5 bases; bases outside gene matches: 3. The CDR3 nucleotides are TGTGCCAGCAGTTATGGCGGGGGAACCGGGGAGCTGTTTTTT. It specifies CASSYGGGTGELFF.

The chain uses TRBV5-4 and TRBJ2-1, with a weak D call TRBD2 (6 bases). Deletions cut 4 bases from V and 3 bases from J, with 8 bases between. Germline lookup yields CDR1 SGHNT and CDR2 YYREEE (reference sequence). This CDR3 spans 13 amino acids. The CDR3 DNA reads TGTGCCAGCAGCATGGGGGGCTACAATGAGCAGTTCTTC. Translated, it gives CASSMGGYNEQFF.

The rearrangement links TRBV27 to TRBJ1-5, with D uncertain. Trimming took off 2 bases at V and 5 bases at J, with 13 bases between the two ends. Germline-derived CDR1 and CDR2 are MNHEY and SMNVEV (reference sequence). This CDR3 is built from 15 residues. The CDR3 sequence: CASSLTLGSDQPQHF. The CDR3 DNA follows: TGTGCCAGCAGTTTAACTTTGGGATCTGATCAGCCCCAGCATTTT.

The chain recombines TRBV4-3 with TRBJ2-1; maybe TRBD2 (5 bases). V lost 0 bases to trimming and J lost 5 bases, with 8 bases between them. CDR1 is LGHNA, CDR2 YSLEER, per germline. The length of the CDR3 is 14 residues. In DNA form, the CDR3 reads TGCGCCAGCAGCCAAGAACTAGGCCACAATGAGCAGTTCTTC. It yields the protein CASSQELGHNEQFF.

The chain recombines TRBV9 with TRBJ2-3; D remains unclear. Germline CDR1 reads SGDLS; CDR2 reads YYNGEE. This CDR3 is 14 amino acids long. V dropped 5 bases and J dropped 4 bases, with 14 bases sitting between them. This CDR3 reads CASSETLNADTQYF. The CDR3 bases are TGTGCCAGCAGTGAGACCCTGAACGCAGATACGCAGTATTTT.

V usage is TRBV7-6 and J usage is TRBJ2-1; 10 bases align to TRBD2. The CDR3 is 18 residues long. With 0 bases clipped from V and 8 bases from J, the junction kept 13 bases outside the gene matches. CDR1 and CDR2 from the germline V gene are SGHVS and FNYEAQ. CDR3 coding DNA: TGTGCCAGCAGCTTAGCAGTAGTATTTGGGCTAGCGGGAGATGAGCAGTTCTTC. Protein sequence: CASSLAVVFGLAGDEQFF.

This chain joins TRBV19 and TRBJ2-2; D remains unclear. In germline, CDR1 is LNHDA, CDR2 SQIVND (reference sequence). CDR3 size: 14 residues. V lost 2 bases, J lost 5 bases, and 9 bases lay in between. The CDR3 region is CASSIWARTGELFF. The CDR3 DNA sequence: TGTGCCAGTAGTATATGGGCTAGAACCGGGGAGCTGTTTTTT.